This paragraph covers one T cell receptor beta chain sequence. Its antigen has not been determined. Per-base qualities were not stored, and no clone one base away is much larger. The Qiagen DNeasy kit was used to extract genomic DNA from unsorted PBMCs and from the negatively selected CD4+ and CD8+ fractions. Amplification of TCR beta CDR3 regions was done by immunoSEQ multiplex PCR with primers that anneal to V and J segments. A synthetic immune receptor repertoire was used to minimize amplification bias, and any residual bias was removed computationally once sequencing was done. As for the authors' bioinformatics: Repertoire diversity was quantified as the Shannon entropy index using custom Python scripts. Unsorted, CD4+ and CD8+ repertoires were analyzed separately, except in combined analyses where CD4+ and CD8+ sequences were merged in silico. Clonal expansion was defined as at least a 2-fold frequency increase after treatment relative to C1D1, with a pseudocount of 0.5 for undetected baseline clones. Clones with 0 or 1 copy at C1D1 were classified as singleton clones, and clones with 2 or more copies were classified as non-singleton clones. Clones expanded in unsorted samples were labelled as CD4+, CD8+ or unknown by matching protein sequences in sorted samples from the same patient. Wilcoxon tests on paired samples were used to test diversity changes from C1D1 to C4D1. The table was pulled from immuneACCESS by TCRdb, which kept in-frame rearrangements only. Such tables lose some clones; where checked, under half of the loss comes from unresolved V genes, and the rest has no known cause. The V and J calls and clone size are taken from that table; D and trimming were inferred from the DNA. The sample table lists approximately 59,000 clones, approximately 89% of them with a count of one. The biggest ten clones account for roughly 10% of the sample.

This entry belongs to a study of PD-1 blockade in classical Hodgkin lymphoma (TCRdb year 2020). Broadly, across the study: Nivolumab dosing was 3 mg/kg intravenously every 2 weeks, continuing until either disease progression or unacceptable toxicity. To define a peripheral blood immune signature of response to PD-1 blockade in classical Hodgkin lymphoma, the study combined TCR beta sequencing with CyTOF.

Taken from the germline V gene, the CDR1 and CDR2 loops are SGDLS and YYNGEE. The CDR3 has 16 amino acids, counting the end cysteine and phenylalanine. Only the CDR3 portion is preserved as DNA: 48 bases, with reading frame beginning at the first base. V loses 3 bases of germline sequence and J loses 3 bases, and the interval between the two ends is 16 bases. Overall study results and their limits: The study was limited to a single clinical trial cohort, and causes of repertoire differences, possibly disease activity or prior therapy, remained undefined. Newly diagnosed patients were reported to have lower baseline TCR diversity than healthy donors, and relapsed/refractory patients were reported to have lower baseline TCR diversity still. By C4D1, a significant rise was seen in CD4+ TCR diversity but not in CD8+ TCR diversity (p=0.0027 vs p=0.16), and the rise was most apparent among complete responders (p=0.02). Lower diversity was observed in patients in whom nivolumab was started less than 1 year after ASCT, and these patients were excluded from later analyses so that confounding by immune reconstitution would be avoided. Among trial patients, those achieving complete response had baseline diversity similar to that of newly diagnosed patients, while diversity was significantly lower in partial responders and progressors.

This sample's time point label indicates: cycle 2 day 1 (C2D1) of nivolumab. All trial patients had relapsed after autologous stem cell transplantation, with cohorts A, B and C differing in prior brentuximab vedotin exposure. The trial cohort included 55 to 65 patients with relapsed/refractory classical Hodgkin lymphoma, and each patient had a best overall response of complete response, partial response or progressive disease. In the multi-cohort phase II CheckMate 205 trial, trial patients received single-agent nivolumab. An independent review committee assessed best overall response by applying the 2007 International Working Group response criteria. PBMCs from the trial were collected at three points: immediately before nivolumab initiation (C1D1), and during therapy at cycle 2 day 1 and cycle 4 day 1. Peripheral blood was collected in 8 mL Vacutainer Cell Preparation Tubes, from which PBMCs were isolated by centrifugation and then cryopreserved.

The material was peripheral blood mononuclear cells (PBMCs), obtained before the second cycle of nivolumab. The V and J genes are TRBV9 and TRBJ2-1; a tentative D call is TRBD1 (7 bases match). The source of this sequence is a human donor with classical Hodgkin lymphoma. The CDR3 protein sequence reads: CASSEGAADYYNEQFF. The nucleotides are TGTGCCAGCAGCGAGGGGGCAGCGGACTACTACAATGAGCAGTTCTTC.